This T cell receptor beta chain was profiled in a study of human T cells and chemical hapten exposure. TCRdb re-derived calls from the RACE reads in MiXCR, one entry per CDR3 protein. Found here are 33,000 or so distinct CDR3 sequences, roughly an eighth of them singletons; the top ten hold less than 2.5%. As for time point: pre-sensitization, week 0. The treatment here: therapeutic diphenylcyclopropenone sensitization with weekly scalp DPC. RNA extraction used unfractionated whole blood as the source of total RNA. The CDR3 covers 17 residues. V dropped 3 bases and J dropped 2 bases, with 20 bases sitting between them. At least ten counts were recorded for this clonotype.

The rearrangement uses TRBV23-1 and TRBJ2-7; D ambiguous. TRBV23-1 carries the ORF label, with uncertain function. The origin of this receptor is a woman in her forties with alopecia areata. Some clones in this sample may be carry-over from other donors' samples. The material sequenced was whole blood, taken in connection with sensitization to the hapten diphenylcyclopropenone (DPC). CDR3 bases: TGCGCCAGCAGTCAGATCACACCTCCCGTAACCCCCTACGAGCAGTACTTC. Translation: CASSQITPPVTPYEQYF.